Each of the 9 T cell receptor beta chains below was sequenced from the same sample in a study of T cells in Graves' hyperthyroidism and ophthalmopathy. Amplified regions were TCR beta CDR3 sequences from RNA transcripts. With the HTBI primer set, the TCR CDR3 went through a first round of RT-PCR. TCRdb ran MiXCR on the multiplex PCR reads and lists one entry per CDR3 protein. The sample shows around 530,000 distinct CDR3 sequences, roughly 18% of them seen only once. The sequencing input was blood. The source of these receptors is a woman younger than 30 with Graves' ophthalmopathy.

The sample holds many counts of this clonotype. The chain has TRBV7-9 and TRBJ2-5; 11 positions match TRBD2. Trimming at V came to 1 base and at J to 13 bases, leaving 11 bases not matched to a gene. CDR1 and CDR2 from the germline V gene are SEHNR and FQNEAQ (reference sequence). The CDR3 is 15 residues long. CDR3 sequence (DNA): TGTGCCAGCAGCTTAGTCCTAGCGGGGGGTCCTCGGTTGTACTTC. Translation gives CASSLVLAGGPRLYF.

This clonotype was observed at least ten times. The V gene is TRBV7-6, the J gene TRBJ2-7; 8 bases are shared with TRBD1. Germline CDR1 is SGHVS and CDR2 is FNYEAQ. V was clipped by 5 bases and J by 5 bases; unmatched bases: 5. CDR3 size: 13 residues. CDR3 sequence (DNA): TGTGCCAGCAGCCTCACAGGGGGTAACGAGCAGTACTTC. It encodes CASSLTGGNEQYF.

This chain uses TRBV5-1 with TRBJ1-1, with D tentatively TRBD1 (6 bases). The ends were cut back, 4 bases at V and 3 bases at J, with 13 bases in the middle. There are 14 residues in the CDR3. Germline values: CDR1 SGHRS, CDR2 YFSETQ. The CDR3 is CASSALSGDTEAFF. The DNA for the CDR3 is TGCGCCAGCAGCGCTTTGTCAGGGGACACTGAAGCTTTCTTT.

This clonotype was seen repeatedly, ten times or more. This chain links TRBV7-9 with TRBJ2-5; D is tentatively TRBD1 or TRBD2 (5 bases each). The CDR3 is 14 residues long. Germline CDR1 and CDR2: SEHNR and FQNEAQ (reference sequence). Between the trimmed V and J ends, which lost 2 bases and 4 bases, there was a span of 11 bases. The CDR3 DNA reads TGTGCCAGCAGCTTACGGGGCGAATTAGAGACCCAGTACTTC. As protein: CASSLRGELETQYF.

This clonotype has ten or more counts. The J gene is TRBJ1-4, the V gene TRBV27, with D possibly TRBD1 on 5 matching bases. The ends were cut back, 1 base at V and 5 bases at J, with 11 bases in the middle. Looked up from germline, CDR1 is MNHEY and CDR2 is SMNVEV (reference sequence). The CDR3 covers 15 residues. This CDR3 is CASSLLGGANEKLFF. For the CDR3, the DNA is TGTGCCAGCAGTTTATTGGGAGGGGCGAATGAAAAACTGTTTTTT.

This clonotype was detected ten times or more. This sequence joins TRBV27 and TRBJ1-2, with a possible D match to TRBD1 (6 bases). The CDR3 loop spans 13 amino acids. Trimming left V 4 bases short and J 4 bases short, with 10 bases between. Germline values: CDR1 MNHEY, CDR2 SMNVEV (reference sequence). CDR3 protein: CASSSDSRYGYTF. The CDR3 DNA reads as TGTGCCAGCAGTTCGGACAGCCGCTATGGCTACACCTTC.

Many counts were recorded for this clonotype. This rearrangement joins TRBV7-9 to TRBJ2-7; 7 bases agree with TRBD2. With 2 bases clipped from V and 3 bases from J, the junction kept 4 bases outside the gene matches. This CDR3 comprises 14 residues. Germline V gene data show CDR1 as SEHNR and CDR2 as FQNEAQ (reference sequence). CDR3 protein: CASSLNSGYYEQYF. CDR3 DNA: TGTGCCAGCAGCTTAAATAGCGGGTACTACGAGCAGTACTTC.

This clonotype was seen many times. The chain is built from TRBV27 and TRBJ2-1; 7 nucleotides line up with TRBD2. The germline V gene encodes CDR1 MNHEY and CDR2 SMNVEV (reference sequence). With V trimmed by 5 bases and J by 2 bases, 9 bases remained unmatched. This CDR3 is built from 16 residues. The CDR3, as DNA: TGTGCCAGCAGTCCTCCGCGGGGGTTCGCCTACAATGAGCAGTTCTTC. Its protein is CASSPPRGFAYNEQFF.

This clonotype was detected only a few times. The V gene is TRBV20-1, the J gene TRBJ1-5; D possibly corresponds to TRBD1 (6 bases). This CDR3 comprises 15 residues. CDR1 is DFQATT, CDR2 SNEGSKA, per germline (reference sequence). V was clipped by 3 bases and J by 4 bases, with 16 bases between them. For the CDR3, the DNA is TGCAGTGCTAGTGACAGGAACGGGGTTAATCAGCCCCAGCATTTT. Amino acid sequence: CSASDRNGVNQPQHF.